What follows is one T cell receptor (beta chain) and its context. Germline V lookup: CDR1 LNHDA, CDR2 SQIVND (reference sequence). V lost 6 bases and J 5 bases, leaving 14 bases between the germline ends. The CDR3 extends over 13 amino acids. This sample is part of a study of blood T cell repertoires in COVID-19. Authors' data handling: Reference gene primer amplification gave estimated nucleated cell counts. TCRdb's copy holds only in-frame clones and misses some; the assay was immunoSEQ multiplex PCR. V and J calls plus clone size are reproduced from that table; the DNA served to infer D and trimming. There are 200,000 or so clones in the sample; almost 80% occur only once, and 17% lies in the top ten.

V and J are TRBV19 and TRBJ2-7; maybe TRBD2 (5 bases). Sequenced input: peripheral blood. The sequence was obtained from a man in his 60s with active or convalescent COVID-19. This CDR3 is CASRYVGGHEQYF. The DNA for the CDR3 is TGTGCCAGTAGATACGTAGGAGGCCACGAGCAGTACTTC.